This is a list of T cell receptor beta chains from one sample in a study of CD8+ T cells in alopecia areata. Data came from immunoSEQ multiplex PCR; TCRdb stores just in-frame clones and leaves some out. The table includes about 190,000 clones, 50% to 70% detected once. The sequenced sample was CD4+ T cells sorted from blood, obtained at week 0. Receptor source: a human donor with alopecia areata. CDR3s include the opening cysteine and the closing phenylalanine or tryptophan. D genes are given only for firm matches. Not every row has a clone size; where given, it reads once, few, many or a size class.

j_gene	abundance	v_gene	d_gene	CDR3nt	CDR3aa
TRBJ2-3	few	TRBV15	.	TGTGCCACCAGCAGCATCCGGGCCAACCTTTTGGCCACGCAGTATTTT	CATSSIRANLLATQYF
TRBJ2-3	few	TRBV29-1	.	TGCAGCGTTGAGGAGGTTGGCACAGATACGCAGTATTTT	CSVEEVGTDTQYF
TRBJ1-2	.	TRBV6-5	.	TGTGCCAGCAGGCTCCGGGCCCAAGGAAGCTACACCTTC	CASRLRAQGSYTF
TRBJ2-5	.	TRBV9	TRBD2	TGTGCCAGCAGCGGGACTAGCGGGGGACGAGAGACCCAGTACTTC	CASSGTSGGRETQYF
TRBJ2-5	.	TRBV4-2	.	TGTGCCAGCAGCCACCGGGACGACCTACAAGAGACCCAGTACTTC	CASSHRDDLQETQYF
TRBJ1-2	few	TRBV5-1	TRBD1	TGCGCCAGCAGCAACGACAGGGGGCGGGATGGCTACACCTTC	CASSNDRGRDGYTF
TRBJ2-2	.	TRBV7-2	TRBD1	TGTGCCAGCAGCATAGGGACAGGGGGTAGCACCGGGGAGCTGTTTTTT	CASSIGTGGSTGELFF
TRBJ2-5	.	TRBV4-1	TRBD1	TGCGCCAGCAGCCACTTGGGACAGGGAAATCCGACCCAGTACTTC	CASSHLGQGNPTQYF
TRBJ2-3	.	TRBV5-6	TRBD1	TGTGCCAGCAGCTTAGGACAGGGGTTCACAGATACGCAGTATTTT	CASSLGQGFTDTQYF
TRBJ2-7	.	TRBV5-1	.	TGCGCCAGCAGCTCGGGCCACCTACTCGAGCAGTACTTC	CASSSGHLLEQYF